The sequence of this T cell receptor beta chain was determined in a study of T cell repertoires in cytomegalovirus infection. About the study: CMV infection and matching HLA type were both indicated by public TCR beta signatures.

Points from the study as a whole: The cumulative frequency of public TCR beta families identified carriers of CMV plus the relevant HLA. In two of eight donors, the top clonotype was HLA-C-restricted CMV-specific.

Germline assignment: CDR1 KGHSH and CDR2 LQKENI. CDR3 length: 12 amino acids. With 4 bases removed from V and 14 bases from J, the gap between germline ends came to 12 bases. MiXCR was run by TCRdb on the reads, yielding one entry per CDR3 protein. The data show roughly 760,000 distinct CDR3 sequences, roughly 36% seen once. In the case of this clonotype: Its antigen remains unidentified.

The source of this sequence is a human donor in good health (CMV status not recorded). Some clones in this sample may be carry-over from other donors' samples. The specimen sequenced was PBMCs. This chain links TRBV18 with TRBJ2-6, with D possibly being TRBD1 or TRBD2 (5 bases each). The CDR3 is CASSRDPQLLTF. CDR3 nucleotide sequence: TGTGCCAGCTCACGGGACCCCCAGCTCCTGACTTTC.